This TCR beta chain is drawn from a study of T cell responses to AZD1222 COVID-19 vaccine. Turning to the study itself: The analysis combined second doses at about 4 or about 12 weeks.

General study results and limits: Among spike-specific TCRs, nearly half reportedly target unmutated variant regions. The span of vaccine-associated CD4 TCRs extended across spike, with dominance at 160-218 and 743-854. The sample set comprised mostly white British donors with more females, and clonal diversity was possibly underestimated.

The data were produced by immunoSEQ multiplex PCR, yet TCRdb's version contains in-frame clones alone and is incomplete. The sample carries 150,000 to 200,000 clones, roughly 92% recorded once. The CDR3 is 14 residues long. V was trimmed by 3 bases and J by 4 bases, leaving 12 bases between them. Germline CDR1 and CDR2: SGHNT and YENEEA. Comments on this clone: The antigen remains undetermined.

V and J are TRBV11-3 and TRBJ2-5, with D perhaps matching TRBD2 (5 bases). Material: peripheral blood, obtained on day 0 of AZD1222 vaccination. The source is an adult in good health. The CDR3 loop is CASSLSGRGETQYF. The CDR3 DNA is TGTGCCAGCAGCTTGAGTGGGAGAGGAGAGACCCAGTACTTC.